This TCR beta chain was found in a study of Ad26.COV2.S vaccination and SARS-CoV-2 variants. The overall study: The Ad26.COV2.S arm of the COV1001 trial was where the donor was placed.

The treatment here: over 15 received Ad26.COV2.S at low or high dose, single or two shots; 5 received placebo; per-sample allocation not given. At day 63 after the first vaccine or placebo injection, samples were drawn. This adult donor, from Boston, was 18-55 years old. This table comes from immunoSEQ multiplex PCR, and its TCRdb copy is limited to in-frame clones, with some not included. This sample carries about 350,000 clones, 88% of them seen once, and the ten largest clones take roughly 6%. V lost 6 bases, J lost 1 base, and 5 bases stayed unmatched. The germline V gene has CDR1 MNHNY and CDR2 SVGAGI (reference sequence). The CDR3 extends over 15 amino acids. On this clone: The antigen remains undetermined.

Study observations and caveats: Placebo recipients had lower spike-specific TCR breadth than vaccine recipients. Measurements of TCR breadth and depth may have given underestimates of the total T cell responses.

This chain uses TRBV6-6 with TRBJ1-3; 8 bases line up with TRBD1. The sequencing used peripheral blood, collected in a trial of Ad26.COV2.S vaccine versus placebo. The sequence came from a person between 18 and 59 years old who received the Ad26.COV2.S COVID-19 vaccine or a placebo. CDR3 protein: CASRSDRVSGNTIYF. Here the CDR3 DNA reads TGTGCCAGCAGGTCGGACAGGGTATCTGGAAACACCATATATTTT.